These T cell receptor beta chains were read from a single sample in a study of T-cell reconstitution after alpha-beta-depleted transplantation in children. MiXCR, applied by TCRdb to the PCR reads, yields one record per CDR3 protein. The sample contains 500,000 to 600,000 distinct CDR3 sequences, around 16% of which appear only once. Here the sequenced sample was PBMCs from the stem cell graft donor, taken from the stem cell graft. These receptor sequences come from a human donor who donated a stem cell graft to a child with acute lymphoblastic leukemia. Both conserved end residues are part of each CDR3. D genes are given only for firm matches. Expanded clones are given a class, and other clones once, few, many or no size at all.

V gene,D gene,J gene,clone size,CDR3 DNA,CDR3 protein
TRBV6-2/TRBV6-3,.,TRBJ1-1,few,TGTGCCAGCAGTCCCTTCTCTGGGGCGACTGAAGCTTTCTTT,CASSPFSGATEAFF
TRBV12-3/TRBV12-4,.,TRBJ2-1,.,TGTGCCAGCAGTTTGGGAGCAGGAGAAATCTCCTACAATGAGCAGTTCTTC,CASSLGAGEISYNEQFF
TRBV28,.,TRBJ1-5,few,TGTGCCAGCACCAGGGTGGGTCAGCCCCAGCATTTT,CASTRVGQPQHF
TRBV27,.,TRBJ2-1,.,TGTGCCAGCAGTTGGGGGCAGGGCAGCTCCTACAATGAGCAGTTCTTC,CASSWGQGSSYNEQFF
TRBV7-9,TRBD2,TRBJ2-1,.,TGTGCCAGCAGCCTTGGGGGGGACTATGAGCAGTTCTTC,CASSLGGDYEQFF
TRBV12-3/TRBV12-4,TRBD2,TRBJ2-4,.,TGTGCCAGCACCGGGACTAGCCAAAACATTCAGTACTTC,CASTGTSQNIQYF
TRBV20-1,.,TRBJ2-2,.,TGCAGTGCGTTGGATTGGGCCAGGGCTTCCACCGGGGAGCTGTTTTTT,CSALDWARASTGELFF
TRBV5-1,TRBD1,TRBJ2-1,.,TGCGCCAGCAGCTTGGCGGGACAGGTGTCTATGTATGAGCAGTTCTTC,CASSLAGQVSMYEQFF
TRBV4-1,.,TRBJ2-7,.,TGCGCCAGCAGCCAAGTGGTGGGAGGCTACGAGCAGTACTTC,CASSQVVGGYEQYF
TRBV25-1,TRBD1,TRBJ1-4,.,TGTGCCAGCAGTGAATTCCCGGACAGGGAGAATGAAAAACTGTTTTTT,CASSEFPDRENEKLFF
TRBV12-3/TRBV12-4,.,TRBJ1-1,few,TGTGCCAGCAGTGTTACAGGGATAAGTACGGAAGCTTTCTTT,CASSVTGISTEAFF
TRBV15,TRBD1,TRBJ2-1,.,TGTGCCACCAGCATTCGGTACTCCGGGACAGGGAACAATGAGCAGTTCTTC,CATSIRYSGTGNNEQFF
TRBV29-1,.,TRBJ2-3,.,TGCAGCGTTGAAGGGGGACCTTACCTCACAGATACGCAGTATTTT,CSVEGGPYLTDTQYF
TRBV12-3/TRBV12-4,.,TRBJ1-2,many,TGTGCCAGCAGTTTATCCGGGGCCTATGGCTACACCTTC,CASSLSGAYGYTF
TRBV5-5,.,TRBJ1-2,few,TGTGCCAGCAGCCCAGAGGGACAACCCTACACCTTC,CASSPEGQPYTF
TRBV30,TRBD1,TRBJ1-2,few,TGTGCCTGGAGTTACGACAGGGGTCTTGGCTACACCTTC,CAWSYDRGLGYTF
TRBV18,.,TRBJ2-3,.,TGTGCCAGCTCACCACCCACGGGAGTCGGGGATACGCAGTATTTT,CASSPPTGVGDTQYF
TRBV12-3/TRBV12-4,.,TRBJ2-5,few,TGTGCCAGCAGCCGGCCAGGGATAGGTCAAGAGACCCAGTACTTC,CASSRPGIGQETQYF
TRBV7-3,TRBD1,TRBJ2-7,.,TGTGCCAGCAGCTTAAACCCGACAGGGGCCTCCCGCAACTACGAGCAGTACTTC,CASSLNPTGASRNYEQYF
TRBV11-2,TRBD1,TRBJ1-6,few,TGTGCCAGCAGCTTAGATGGGACAGAATTCAATAATTCACCCCTCCACTTT,CASSLDGTEFNNSPLHF
TRBV20-1,.,TRBJ2-7,few,TGCAGTGCCCCGGGACTCAGCTACGAGCAGTACTTC,CSAPGLSYEQYF
TRBV4-3,TRBD2,TRBJ2-1,few,TGCGCCAGCAGCGCTCCCCTAGCGGGAGCTTACAATGAGCAGTTCTTC,CASSAPLAGAYNEQFF
TRBV6-1,.,TRBJ2-1,.,TGTGCCAGCAGCTCCTGGGATGTAGCGGACTCCTACAATGAGCAGTTCTTC,CASSSWDVADSYNEQFF
TRBV4-1,.,TRBJ1-1,few,TGCGCCAGCAGCCAAGAGTCACCGGGCCCCGCGACTTTCTTT,CASSQESPGPATFF
TRBV12-3/TRBV12-4,TRBD2,TRBJ2-7,few,TGTGCCAGCAGTTTACTAGCGGGAGACATCGACGAGCAGTACTTC,CASSLLAGDIDEQYF
TRBV4-1,.,TRBJ2-2,few,TGCGCCAGCAGCCAAGTAGGAGACAACACCGGGGAGCTGTTTTTT,CASSQVGDNTGELFF
TRBV20-1,TRBD2,TRBJ2-5,many,TGCAGTGCTTATCCTCTAGCGGGACAAGAGACCCAGTACTTC,CSAYPLAGQETQYF
TRBV12-3/TRBV12-4,.,TRBJ2-1,many,TGTGCCAGCAGTTTTAGGAGGAGGGGGCCTTACAATGAGCAGTTCTTC,CASSFRRRGPYNEQFF
TRBV7-3,.,TRBJ2-3,few,TGTGCCAGCAGCCCCGGGGAGATCCGCACAGATACGCAGTATTTT,CASSPGEIRTDTQYF
TRBV6-1,TRBD2,TRBJ2-1,.,TGTGCCAGCAGTCCCAAGGGGACTAGCCCCGGTAGTGAGCAGTTCTTC,CASSPKGTSPGSEQFF
TRBV29-1,.,TRBJ1-4,.,TGCAGCGTTGAAGGACCGCTTGAAAAACTGTTTTTT,CSVEGPLEKLFF
TRBV5-1,TRBD2,TRBJ2-1,few,TGCGCCAGCAGCCAAGAACTAGCGGGGGGGGAGCAGTTCTTC,CASSQELAGGEQFF
TRBV18,.,TRBJ1-2,.,TGTGCCAGCTCACGGGGGGACCCATTCTATGGCTACACCTTC,CASSRGDPFYGYTF
TRBV29-1,.,TRBJ2-7,many,TGCAGCGTTGCCGGTTTAGCAGGGACCTACGAGCAGTACTTC,CSVAGLAGTYEQYF
TRBV6-4,.,TRBJ1-1,.,TGTGCCAGCAGTGCAACACCGGAAAACACTGAAGCTTTCTTT,CASSATPENTEAFF
TRBV7-3,.,TRBJ1-3,.,TGTGCCAGCAGGGGGCCCGGAAACACCATATATTTT,CASRGPGNTIYF
TRBV6-6,.,TRBJ2-5,.,TGTGCCAGCAGATCGGGCCAAGAGACCCAGTACTTC,CASRSGQETQYF
TRBV2,TRBD2,TRBJ2-7,few,TGTGCCAGCAGCCTGGGGACTAGCGTACTAGCCTACGAGCAGTACTTC,CASSLGTSVLAYEQYF
TRBV6-5,.,TRBJ1-5,few,TGTGCCAGCAGTACGGACATAGAAGGCAATCAGCCCCAGCATTTT,CASSTDIEGNQPQHF
TRBV7-8,TRBD1,TRBJ1-5,few,TGTGCCAGCAGCGACGACAGGGGGCTGGGTCAGCCCCAGCATTTT,CASSDDRGLGQPQHF
TRBV18,.,TRBJ2-7,.,TGTGCCAGCTCCCTACCGGGACGTCCCGAGCAGTACTTC,CASSLPGRPEQYF
TRBV24-1,.,TRBJ2-1,.,TGTGCCACCAGTGTCAACCGGGGGCGGGGGCTGACGAGCTCCTACAATGAGCAGTTCTTC,CATSVNRGRGLTSSYNEQFF
TRBV5-1,.,TRBJ1-2,few,TGCGCCAGCAGCTCCACCCCGGGCGGTCCCTATGGCTACACCTTC,CASSSTPGGPYGYTF
TRBV7-9,TRBD1,TRBJ2-3,.,TGTGCCAGCAGCTTAGCGCCGGGACAGGGTTTCACAGATACGCAGTATTTT,CASSLAPGQGFTDTQYF
TRBV5-6,TRBD2,TRBJ2-7,.,TGTGCCAGCAGCCACCTAGCGGGTCGATCCTACGAGCAGTACTTC,CASSHLAGRSYEQYF
TRBV20-1,TRBD2,TRBJ2-1,few,TGCAGTGCACCACGACTAGCGGGGAGTGATGGGTTCTTC,CSAPRLAGSDGFF
TRBV15,.,TRBJ1-6,few,TGTGGTGGGGAAGATGGAATTTCACCCCTCCACTTT,CGGEDGISPLHF
TRBV5-6,TRBD2,TRBJ2-7,.,TGTGCCAGCAGCTTTCGGCGGGAGGTCCCCTACGAGCAGTACTTC,CASSFRREVPYEQYF
TRBV29-1,.,TRBJ2-1,.,TGCAGCGTTGTTAGCGGAGTTGAGCAGTTCTTC,CSVVSGVEQFF
TRBV27,.,TRBJ2-1,.,TGTGCCAGCAGCTTTGGGGCCGGTGAGCAGTTCTTC,CASSFGAGEQFF
TRBV18,.,TRBJ2-3,.,TGTGCCAGCTTACCGACCTGGGGCAGCACAGATACGCAGTATTTT,CASLPTWGSTDTQYF
TRBV30,TRBD1,TRBJ1-2,.,TGTGCCTGGAGCTTCGGGACAGGAGCCTATGGCTACACCTTC,CAWSFGTGAYGYTF